This T cell receptor (beta chain) was recorded in a study of cytomegalovirus exposure and HLA in healthy donors. Study-wide results and caveats: Differences between HLA loci emerged in a later analysis of TCR association rates, with DRB1 most and HLA-C fewest.

The primer mix had 60 Vbeta and 13 Jbeta primers. Profiling relied on immunoSEQ multiplex PCR, and the TCRdb table lists in-frame clones only, not all of them. The sample includes 150,000 to 200,000 clones, 80% of them seen just once. CDR1 and CDR2 (germline): SGHRS, YFSETQ. V trimming: 6 bases; J trimming: 3 bases; junction bases outside the gene matches: 8. The CDR3 consists of 16 residues. For this clone: The antigen is undetermined.

The sequenced sample consisted of PBMCs. V is TRBV5-1 and J is TRBJ2-3; 12 bases map to TRBD1. This TCR was recovered from a man aged 25 to 45 in good health and CMV-seronegative. CDR3 coding DNA: TGCGCCAGCATTCCGGGACAGGGGGCGAAGACAGATACGCAGTATTTT. Translation: CASIPGQGAKTDTQYF.